The 21 T cell receptor beta chains reported below all come from one sample, sequenced in a study of T cell clones after liver transplantation. TCRdb keeps only in-frame clones here, not all; method: immunoSEQ multiplex PCR. Among around 9,100 clones listed, about 75% were seen once. Source: CD8+ T cells from blood, taken before liver transplant. The origin of the receptors is a human donor who received a liver transplant.

This rearrangement joins TRBV5-3 to TRBJ2-7, with D tentatively TRBD1 (8 bases). TRBV5-3 is flagged as an ORF with uncertain function. The ends were cut back, 8 bases at V and 6 bases at J, with 24 bases in the middle. This CDR3 spans 15 amino acids. The DNA of the CDR3 is TGTGCCAGCAGCCTTCCAAACAGGGGGAGGGTCGAGCAGTACTTC. This sequence encodes CASSLPNRGRVEQYF.

The chain employs TRBV27 and TRBJ2-1; the D gene is possibly TRBD2 (5 bases). In germline, CDR1 is MNHEY, CDR2 SMNVEV (reference sequence). The V and J ends lost 2 bases and 0 bases respectively, with 8 bases between them. The length of the CDR3 is 15 residues. CDR3 nucleotide sequence: TGTGCCAGCAGTTTAGAGGGAAGCTCCTACAATGAGCAGTTCTTC. This sequence encodes CASSLEGSSYNEQFF.

The J gene is TRBJ2-7, the V gene TRBV19; D gene ambiguous. The CDR3 is 14 amino acids. Trimming cost V 4 bases and J 1 base, with 11 bases left between them. The germline CDR1 and CDR2 sequences are LNHDA and SQIVND (reference sequence). CDR3 sequence (DNA): TGTGCCAGTAGTAGCGCAGGATTATCCTACGAGCAGTACTTC. Its protein is CASSSAGLSYEQYF.

This sequence joins TRBV7-8 and TRBJ2-1, with D maybe TRBD1 (6 bases). Trimming cost V 3 bases and J 5 bases, with 8 bases left between them. The CDR3 has 13 residues. The germline gives CDR1 SGHVS, CDR2 FQNEAQ. For the CDR3, the DNA is TGTGCCAGCAGCTTCCGACAGGACAATGAGCAGTTCTTC. It is translated as CASSFRQDNEQFF. Full variable domain (outside the CDR3, taken from reference TRBV7-8 and TRBJ2-1): GAGVSQSPRYKVAKRGQDVALRCDPISGHVSLFWYQQALGQGPEFLTYFQNEAQLDKSGLPSDRFFAERPEGSVSTLKIQRTQQEDSAVYLCASSFRQDNEQFFGPGTRLTVL.

This clone is labeled as medium-sized. The chain employs TRBV9 and TRBJ1-3, with TRBD1 identical over 7 bases. The V and J ends lost 4 bases and 4 bases, in that order; junction bases with no gene match: 5. Per the germline V gene, CDR1 is SGDLS and CDR2 is YYNGEE. The CDR3 is made up of 14 amino acids. This chain's CDR3 is CASSTGELGNTIYF. Written as DNA, the CDR3 is TGTGCCAGCAGCACAGGGGAATTGGGAAACACCATATATTTT.

The chain joins TRBV7-6 to TRBJ2-7, with a possible D match to TRBD2 (6 bases). Germline loops: CDR1 SGHVS, CDR2 FNYEAQ. The CDR3 totals 15 residues. V lost 2 bases, J lost 4 bases, and 15 bases lay in between. This chain's CDR3 is CASSLRGGDSYEQYF. In DNA form, the CDR3 reads TGTGCCAGCAGCTTAAGGGGAGGCGATAGTTACGAGCAGTACTTC.

This chain links TRBV7-9 with TRBJ1-2; TRBD1 agrees at 8 bases. Germline CDR1 reads SEHNR; CDR2 reads FQNEAQ (reference sequence). The V segment lost 5 bases and the J segment 4 bases; nucleotides outside the gene matches: 3. This CDR3 comprises 13 residues. CDR3 nucleotide sequence: TGTGCCAGCAGCGCCGGGACAGGCTATGGCTACACCTTC. Translating gives CASSAGTGYGYTF.

The rearrangement links TRBV4-1 to TRBJ2-7, with TRBD2 as a possible D gene (5 bases). Trimming stripped 0 bases from V and 2 bases from J, with 11 bases between. CDR3 size: 15 residues. Germline values: CDR1 MGHRA, CDR2 YSYEKL. The CDR3 sequence is CASSQDRGSAYEQYF. Written as DNA, the CDR3 is TGCGCCAGCAGCCAAGATCGCGGGTCAGCCTACGAGCAGTACTTC.

The rearrangement joins TRBV2 to TRBJ2-2; D gene ambiguous. Germline CDR1 and CDR2: SNHLY and FYNNEI. The V end was cut by 7 bases, the J end by 6 bases, with 18 bases between. The CDR3 is made up of 15 amino acids. CDR3 nucleotide sequence: TGTGCCAGCATTTCAGGCGAAGCTTTTCCCGGGGAGCTGTTTTTT. It yields the protein CASISGEAFPGELFF.

The chain has TRBV2 and TRBJ2-5, with D perhaps TRBD1 or TRBD2 (7 bases each). Trimming cost V 4 bases and J 4 bases, with 16 bases left between them. The germline gives CDR1 SNHLY, CDR2 FYNNEI. The CDR3 sequence is 15 residues long. The CDR3 protein is CASSGETGRGETQYF. The CDR3 DNA reads as TGTGCCAGCAGTGGAGAGACAGGGAGGGGAGAGACCCAGTACTTC.

This clone was recorded only once. This sequence joins TRBV5-1 and TRBJ2-1; 14 nucleotides align to TRBD2. Germline CDR1 and CDR2: SGHRS and YFSETQ. The CDR3 is 18 amino acids. Trimming cost V 1 base and J 6 bases; bases outside gene matches: 9. CDR3 protein: CASSLQGLAGAGSNEQFF. In nucleotides, the CDR3 is TGCGCCAGCAGCTTGCAGGGACTAGCGGGGGCCGGGAGCAATGAGCAGTTCTTC.

The count of this clone is one. The chain uses TRBV19 and TRBJ2-5; 7 bases match TRBD1. J lost 3 bases, V lost 8 bases, and 15 bases had no gene match. The germline V gene encodes CDR1 LNHDA and CDR2 SQIVND (reference sequence). The CDR3 spans 16 residues. As DNA, the CDR3 is TGTGCCAGTGGCTCGTCTCTCGGGACAGCCAAAGAGACCCAGTACTTC. Its protein is CASGSSLGTAKETQYF.

The V and J genes are TRBV4-1 and TRBJ2-7; TRBD2 matches at 11 bases. Germline V gene sequence: CDR1 MGHRA, CDR2 YSYEKL. This CDR3 has 16 residues. Trimming cost V 1 base and J 0 bases; bases outside gene matches: 2. The CDR3 here is CASSQATSGISYEQYF. CDR3 DNA: TGCGCCAGCAGCCAAGCGACTAGCGGGATCTCCTACGAGCAGTACTTC.

The rearrangement uses TRBV13 and TRBJ2-3; TRBD1 aligns across 8 bases. Per germline, CDR1 PRHDT and CDR2 FYEKMQ (reference sequence). The CDR3 loop spans 14 amino acids. J was trimmed by 6 bases and V by 0 bases; bases with no gene match: 2. CDR3 amino acids: CASSLGTGEDTQYF. The CDR3 region has the DNA TGTGCCAGCAGCTTAGGGACAGGGGAGGATACGCAGTATTTT.

The rearrangement links TRBV14 to TRBJ2-5; 9 bases align to TRBD1. Germline-derived CDR1 and CDR2 are SGHDN and FVKESK. CDR3 length: 15 residues. V lost 1 base and J lost 5; bases outside the gene matches: 5. The DNA for the CDR3 is TGTGCCAGCAGCCAAGGGACAGGGGTGTATGAGACCCAGTACTTC. Amino acid sequence: CASSQGTGVYETQYF.

This chain uses TRBV15 with TRBJ1-3; the D gene is possibly TRBD1 (6 bases). Trimming left V 5 bases short and J 0 bases short, with 14 bases between. The germline gives CDR1 LNHNV, CDR2 YYDKDF (reference sequence). The CDR3 has 16 residues. The CDR3 bases are TGTGCCACCAGCGGCCGGGACAAATACTCTGGAAACACCATATATTTT. Translated, it gives CATSGRDKYSGNTIYF. Combining the CDR3 with reference TRBV15 and TRBJ1-3 gives the whole variable domain DAMVIQNPRYQVTQFGKPVTLSCSQTLNHNVMYWYQQKSSQAPKLLFHYYDKDFNNEADTPDNFQSRRPNTSFCFLDIRSPGLGDTAMYLCATSGRDKYSGNTIYFGEGSWLTVV.

This chain uses TRBV4-3 with TRBJ1-1, with D possibly being TRBD1 (6 bases). Germline assignment: CDR1 LGHNA and CDR2 YSLEER. V lost 5 bases to trimming and J lost 0 bases, with 16 bases between them. The CDR3 loop spans 16 amino acids. CDR3 sequence (DNA): TGCGCCAGCAGCTCTCAAGTGGGGGCCATGAACACTGAAGCTTTCTTT. Its translation: CASSSQVGAMNTEAFF.

This chain links TRBV6-4 with TRBJ2-2; D unclear. V lost 3 bases and J lost 5, with 10 bases in between. This CDR3 spans 14 amino acids. Germline values: CDR1 MRHNA, CDR2 SNTAGT. The CDR3 DNA follows: TGTGCCAGCAGTGAAAGTTTCGGTACCGGGGAGCTGTTTTTT. Encoded protein: CASSESFGTGELFF.

The chain carries TRBV18 and TRBJ2-1, with 7 nucleotides matching TRBD1. V shed 5 bases and J 3 bases; nucleotides not matched to a gene: 4. From germline, CDR1 is KGHSH and CDR2 LQKENI. CDR3 size: 14 residues. The CDR3 loop is CASSTGEFYNEQFF. For the CDR3, the DNA is TGTGCCAGCTCAACAGGGGAATTCTACAATGAGCAGTTCTTC.

The chain couples TRBV19 to TRBJ2-1; perhaps TRBD2 as D (6 bases). Per the germline V gene, CDR1 is LNHDA and CDR2 is SQIVND (reference sequence). The CDR3 spans 13 residues. V lost 7 bases and J 10 bases, leaving 17 bases between the germline ends. The CDR3 is CASTPGLREEQFF. For the CDR3, the DNA is TGTGCCAGTACCCCTGGACTAAGGGAGGAGCAGTTCTTC.

CDR3 DNA sequence: TGCGCCAGCAGCCAAGACAGGACAGATCCGAATTCACCCCTCCACTTT. It encodes CASSQDRTDPNSPLHF. The chain joins TRBV4-3 to TRBJ1-6, with a weak D call TRBD1 (6 bases). V lost 0 bases, J lost 7 bases, and 13 bases lay in between. The CDR3 runs 16 residues. CDR1 LGHNA and CDR2 YSLEER come from the germline V gene.